A single TCR beta chain is shown here with its context. The data were obtained in a study of blood T cell repertoires in COVID-19. In the study overall: Whether acute or convalescent, the COVID-19 samples came from the United States, Italy and Spain. PBMCs, B-cell-depleted T cells, or T cells were the source of the cDNA or gDNA that made up the material.

Sequencing was performed with immunoSEQ multiplex PCR; in TCRdb, only in-frame clones are kept and a portion is missing. The repertoire holds around 200,000 clones, less than 80% seen once, with roughly 14% in the top ten. Germline CDR1 is SNHLY and CDR2 is FYNNEI. The CDR3 consists of 14 residues. V was clipped by 6 bases and J by 0 bases, with 8 bases between them. This sequence joins TRBV2 and TRBJ1-4; no definite D call. This receptor was taken from a man aged 50 or older who had recovered from COVID-19. The sequenced sample consisted of peripheral blood. CDR3 nucleotides: TGTGCCAGCAGCGCGAGTGCAACTAATGAAAAACTGTTTTTT. This translates into CASSASATNEKLFF.